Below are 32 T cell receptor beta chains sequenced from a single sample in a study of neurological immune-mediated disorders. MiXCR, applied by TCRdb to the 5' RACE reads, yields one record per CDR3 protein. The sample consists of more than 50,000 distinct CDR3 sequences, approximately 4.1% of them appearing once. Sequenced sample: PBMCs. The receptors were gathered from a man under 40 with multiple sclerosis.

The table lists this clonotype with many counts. The CDR3 loop is CASSYWQGAYTGELFF. The CDR3 bases are TGTGCCAGCAGTTACTGGCAGGGGGCGTACACCGGGGAGCTGTTTTTT. The J gene is TRBJ2-2, the V gene TRBV6-2 or TRBV6-3; the match to TRBD1 covers 8 bases. The CDR3 sequence is 16 residues long. With V trimmed by 1 base and J by 3 bases, 4 bases remained unmatched. Germline V gene data show CDR1 as MNHEY and CDR2 as SVGEGT.

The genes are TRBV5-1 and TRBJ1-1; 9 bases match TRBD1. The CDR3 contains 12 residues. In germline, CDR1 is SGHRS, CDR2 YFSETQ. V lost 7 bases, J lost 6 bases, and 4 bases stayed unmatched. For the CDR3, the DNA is TGCGCCAGCGGGACAGGGCGGTCTGAAGCTTTCTTT. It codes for CASGTGRSEAFF.

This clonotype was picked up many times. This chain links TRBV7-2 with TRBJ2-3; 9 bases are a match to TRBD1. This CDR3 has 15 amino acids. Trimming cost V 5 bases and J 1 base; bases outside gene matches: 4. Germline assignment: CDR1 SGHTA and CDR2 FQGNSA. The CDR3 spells CASSLRTGGTDTQYF. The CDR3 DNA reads TGTGCCAGCAGCCTCCGGACAGGGGGCACAGATACGCAGTATTTT.

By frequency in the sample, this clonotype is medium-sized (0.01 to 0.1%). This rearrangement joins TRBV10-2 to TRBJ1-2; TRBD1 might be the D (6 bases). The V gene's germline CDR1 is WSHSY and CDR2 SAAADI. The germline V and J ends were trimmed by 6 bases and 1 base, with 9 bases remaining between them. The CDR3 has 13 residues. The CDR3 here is CASSPDSNYGYTF. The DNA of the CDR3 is TGCGCCAGCAGCCCGGACAGTAACTATGGCTACACCTTC.

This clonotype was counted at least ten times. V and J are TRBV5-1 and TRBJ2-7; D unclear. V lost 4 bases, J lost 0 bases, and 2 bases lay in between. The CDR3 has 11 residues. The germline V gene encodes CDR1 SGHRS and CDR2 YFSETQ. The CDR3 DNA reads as TGCGCCAGCAGCGGCTCCTACGAGCAGTACTTC. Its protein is CASSGSYEQYF.

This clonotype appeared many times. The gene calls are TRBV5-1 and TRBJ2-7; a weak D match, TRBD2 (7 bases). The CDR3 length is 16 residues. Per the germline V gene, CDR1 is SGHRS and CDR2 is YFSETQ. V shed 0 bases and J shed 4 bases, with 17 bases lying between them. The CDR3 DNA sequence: TGCGCCAGCAGCTTGGCGCGGGGCGGGGGCCTTTACGAGCAGTACTTC. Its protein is CASSLARGGGLYEQYF.

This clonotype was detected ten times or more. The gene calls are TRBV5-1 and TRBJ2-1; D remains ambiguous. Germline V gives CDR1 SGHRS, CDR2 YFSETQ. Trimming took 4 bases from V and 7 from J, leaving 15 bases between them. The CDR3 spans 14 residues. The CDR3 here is CASSGPPGWNEQFF. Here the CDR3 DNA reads TGCGCCAGCAGCGGGCCCCCGGGTTGGAATGAGCAGTTCTTC.

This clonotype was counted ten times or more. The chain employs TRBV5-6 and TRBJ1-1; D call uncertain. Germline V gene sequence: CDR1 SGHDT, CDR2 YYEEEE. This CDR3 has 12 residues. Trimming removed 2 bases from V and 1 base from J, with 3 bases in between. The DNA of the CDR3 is TGTGCCAGCAGCTTTTGGAACACTGAAGCTTTCTTT. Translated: CASSFWNTEAFF.

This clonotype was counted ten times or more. CDR3 nucleotide sequence: TGTGCAAGCGGGGACAGGAGGGGTGAAGCTTTCTTT. Amino acid sequence: CASGDRRGEAFF. The J gene is TRBJ1-1, the V gene TRBV6-5; 8 bases are a match to TRBD1. Per germline, CDR1 MNHEY and CDR2 SVGAGI. The CDR3 extends over 12 amino acids.

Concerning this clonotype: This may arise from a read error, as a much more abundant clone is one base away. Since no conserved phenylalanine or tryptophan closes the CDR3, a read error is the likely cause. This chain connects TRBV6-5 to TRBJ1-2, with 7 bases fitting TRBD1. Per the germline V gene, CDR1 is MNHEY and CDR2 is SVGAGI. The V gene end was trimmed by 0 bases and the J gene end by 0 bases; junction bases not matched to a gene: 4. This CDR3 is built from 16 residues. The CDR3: CASSYSARGTNYGYTI. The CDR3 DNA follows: TGTGCCAGCAGTTACTCAGCCAGGGGGACTAACTATGGCTACACCATC.

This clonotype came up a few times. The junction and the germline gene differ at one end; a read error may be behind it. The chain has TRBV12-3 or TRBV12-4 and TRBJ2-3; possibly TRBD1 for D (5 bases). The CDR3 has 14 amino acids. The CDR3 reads CASTLEQGSDTQYF. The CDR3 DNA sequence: TGTGCCAGCACTTTAGAGCAGGGATCAGATACGCAGTATTTT.

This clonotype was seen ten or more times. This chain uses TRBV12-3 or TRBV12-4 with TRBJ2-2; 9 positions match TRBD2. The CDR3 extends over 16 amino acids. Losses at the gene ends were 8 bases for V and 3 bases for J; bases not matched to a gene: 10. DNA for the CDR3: TGTGCCAGCCCTTACAGCAGCGGGGGGTACACCGGGGAGCTGTTTTTT. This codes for CASPYSSGGYTGELFF.

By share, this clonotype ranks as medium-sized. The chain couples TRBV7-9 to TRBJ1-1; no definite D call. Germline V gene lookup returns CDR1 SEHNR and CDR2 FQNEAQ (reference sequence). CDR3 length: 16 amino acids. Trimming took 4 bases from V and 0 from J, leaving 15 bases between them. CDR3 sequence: CASSSGLWQMNTEAFF. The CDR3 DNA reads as TGTGCCAGCAGCTCAGGTCTGTGGCAGATGAACACTGAAGCTTTCTTT.

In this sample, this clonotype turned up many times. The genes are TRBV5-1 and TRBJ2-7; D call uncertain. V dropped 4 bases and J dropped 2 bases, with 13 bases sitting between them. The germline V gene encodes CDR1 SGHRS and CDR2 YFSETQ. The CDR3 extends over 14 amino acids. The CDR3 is CASSPGPSPYEQYF. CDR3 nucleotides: TGCGCCAGCAGCCCCGGTCCATCCCCCTACGAGCAGTACTTC.

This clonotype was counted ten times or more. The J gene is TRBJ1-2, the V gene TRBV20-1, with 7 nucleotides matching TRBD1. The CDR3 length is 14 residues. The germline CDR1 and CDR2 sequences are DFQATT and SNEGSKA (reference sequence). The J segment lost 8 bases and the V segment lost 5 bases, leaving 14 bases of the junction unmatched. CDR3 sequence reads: CSAGRQGERGGYTF. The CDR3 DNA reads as TGCAGTGCTGGTCGACAGGGAGAAAGGGGCGGCTACACCTTC.

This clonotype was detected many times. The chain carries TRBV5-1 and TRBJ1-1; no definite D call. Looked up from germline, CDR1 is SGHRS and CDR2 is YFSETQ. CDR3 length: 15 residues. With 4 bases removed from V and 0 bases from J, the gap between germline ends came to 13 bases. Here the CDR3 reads CASSPKGSMNTEAFF. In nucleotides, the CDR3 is TGCGCCAGCAGCCCGAAGGGCAGCATGAACACTGAAGCTTTCTTT.

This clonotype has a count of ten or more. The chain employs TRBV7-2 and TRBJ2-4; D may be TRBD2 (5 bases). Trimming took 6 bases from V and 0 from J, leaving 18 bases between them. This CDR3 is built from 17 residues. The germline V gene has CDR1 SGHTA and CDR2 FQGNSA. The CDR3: CASSPRSGLLAKNIQYF. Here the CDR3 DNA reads TGTGCCAGCAGTCCGAGATCGGGGTTACTAGCCAAAAACATTCAGTACTTC.

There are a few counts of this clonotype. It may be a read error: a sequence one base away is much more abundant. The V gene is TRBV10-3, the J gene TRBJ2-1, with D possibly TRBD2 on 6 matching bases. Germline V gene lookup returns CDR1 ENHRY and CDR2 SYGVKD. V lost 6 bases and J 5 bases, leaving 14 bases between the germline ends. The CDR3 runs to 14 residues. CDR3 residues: CAIRKTRGDNEQFF. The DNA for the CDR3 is TGTGCCATCAGAAAGACTAGAGGGGACAATGAGCAGTTCTTC.

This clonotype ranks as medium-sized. DNA for the CDR3: TGTGCCAGAGCGGGTGGGGGGGCCTACGAGCAGTACTTC. Translation: CARAGGGAYEQYF. The J gene is TRBJ2-7, the V gene TRBV12-3 or TRBV12-4, with 7 bases that match TRBD2. The length of the CDR3 is 13 residues. V was pared by 9 bases and J by 2 bases, with 7 bases of the junction left unmatched.

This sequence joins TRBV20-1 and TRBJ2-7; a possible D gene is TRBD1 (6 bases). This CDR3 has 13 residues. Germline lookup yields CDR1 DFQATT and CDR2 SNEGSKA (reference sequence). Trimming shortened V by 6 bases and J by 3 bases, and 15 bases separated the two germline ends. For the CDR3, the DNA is TGCAGTGCAAAGTCGGACAGAATCTACGAGCAGTACTTC. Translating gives CSAKSDRIYEQYF.

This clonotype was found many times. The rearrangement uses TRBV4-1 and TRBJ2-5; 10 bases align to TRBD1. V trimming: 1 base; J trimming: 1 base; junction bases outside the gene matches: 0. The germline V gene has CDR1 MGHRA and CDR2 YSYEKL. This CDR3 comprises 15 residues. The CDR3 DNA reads TGCGCCAGCAGCCAAGGGGACAGGGGCCAAGAGACCCAGTACTTC. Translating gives CASSQGDRGQETQYF.

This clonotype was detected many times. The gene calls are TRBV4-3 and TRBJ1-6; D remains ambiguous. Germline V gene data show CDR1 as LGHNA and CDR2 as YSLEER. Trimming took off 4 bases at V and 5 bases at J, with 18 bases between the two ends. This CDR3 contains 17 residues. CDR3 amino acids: CASSPTVAHGDNSPLHF. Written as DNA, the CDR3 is TGCGCCAGCAGCCCCACAGTCGCACACGGGGATAATTCACCCCTCCACTTT.

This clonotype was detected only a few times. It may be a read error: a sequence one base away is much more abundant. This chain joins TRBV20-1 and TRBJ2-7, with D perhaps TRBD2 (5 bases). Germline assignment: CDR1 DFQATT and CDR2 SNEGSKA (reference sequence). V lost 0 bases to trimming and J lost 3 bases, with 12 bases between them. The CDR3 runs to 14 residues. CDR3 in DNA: TGCAGTGCTAGAGATACCGGAAGCGGCTACGAGCAGTACTTC. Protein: CSARDTGSGYEQYF.

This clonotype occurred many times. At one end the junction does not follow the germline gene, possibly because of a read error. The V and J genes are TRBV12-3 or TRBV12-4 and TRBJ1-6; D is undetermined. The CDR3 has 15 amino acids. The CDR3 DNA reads TGTGCCAGCAGTTTCGGTGGGGTCTATAATTCACCCCTCAACTTT. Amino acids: CASSFGGVYNSPLNF.

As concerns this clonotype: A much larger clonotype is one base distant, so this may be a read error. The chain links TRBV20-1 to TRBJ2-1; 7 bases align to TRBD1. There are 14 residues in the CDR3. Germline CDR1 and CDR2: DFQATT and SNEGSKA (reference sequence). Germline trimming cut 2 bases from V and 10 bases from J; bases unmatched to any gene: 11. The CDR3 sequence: CSARFTKGALEQFF. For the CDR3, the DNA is TGCAGTGCTAGATTCACAAAGGGGGCTTTAGAGCAGTTCTTC.

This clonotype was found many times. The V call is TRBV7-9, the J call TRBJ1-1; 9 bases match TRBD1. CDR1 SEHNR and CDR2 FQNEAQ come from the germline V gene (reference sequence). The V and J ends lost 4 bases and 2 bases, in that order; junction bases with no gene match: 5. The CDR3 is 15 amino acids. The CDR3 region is CASSSRGQGNTEAFF. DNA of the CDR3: TGTGCCAGCAGCTCCAGGGGACAGGGAAACACTGAAGCTTTCTTT. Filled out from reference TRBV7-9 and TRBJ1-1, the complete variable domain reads DTGVSQNPRHKITKRGQNVTFRCDPISEHNRLYWYRQTLGQGPEFLTYFQNEAQLEKSRLLSDRFSAERPKGSFSTLEIQRTEQGDSAMYLCASSSRGQGNTEAFFGQGTRLTVV.

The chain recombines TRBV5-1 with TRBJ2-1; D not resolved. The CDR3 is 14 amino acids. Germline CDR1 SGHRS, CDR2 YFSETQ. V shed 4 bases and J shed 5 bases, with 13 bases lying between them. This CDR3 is CASSNQESNNEQFF. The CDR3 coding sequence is TGCGCCAGCAGCAATCAGGAAAGCAACAATGAGCAGTTCTTC.

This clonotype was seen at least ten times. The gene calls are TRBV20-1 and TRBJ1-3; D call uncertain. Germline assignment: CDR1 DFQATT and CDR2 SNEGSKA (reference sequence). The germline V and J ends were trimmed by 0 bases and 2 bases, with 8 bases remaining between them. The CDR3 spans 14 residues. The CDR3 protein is CSARDPKAGNTIYF. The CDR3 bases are TGCAGTGCTAGAGATCCCAAGGCTGGAAACACCATATATTTT.

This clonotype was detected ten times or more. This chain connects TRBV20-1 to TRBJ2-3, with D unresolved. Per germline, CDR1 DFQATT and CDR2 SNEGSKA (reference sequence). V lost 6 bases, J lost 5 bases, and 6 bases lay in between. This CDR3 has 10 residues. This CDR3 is CSAKGDTQYF. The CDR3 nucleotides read TGCAGTGCCAAGGGAGATACGCAGTATTTT.

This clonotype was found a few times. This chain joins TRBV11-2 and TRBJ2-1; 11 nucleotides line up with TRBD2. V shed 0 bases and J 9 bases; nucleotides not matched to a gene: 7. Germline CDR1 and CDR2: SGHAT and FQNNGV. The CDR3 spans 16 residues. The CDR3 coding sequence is TGTGCCAGCAGCTTAGATCGGCTAGCGGGGGGCCGTGAGCAGTTCTTC. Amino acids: CASSLDRLAGGREQFF.

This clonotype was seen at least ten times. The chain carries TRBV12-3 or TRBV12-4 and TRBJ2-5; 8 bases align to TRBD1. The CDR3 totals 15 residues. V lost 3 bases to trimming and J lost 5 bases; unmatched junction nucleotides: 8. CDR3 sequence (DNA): TGTGCCAGCAGTTTCTTCCAGGGGGCTAAGGAGACCCAGTACTTC. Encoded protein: CASSFFQGAKETQYF.

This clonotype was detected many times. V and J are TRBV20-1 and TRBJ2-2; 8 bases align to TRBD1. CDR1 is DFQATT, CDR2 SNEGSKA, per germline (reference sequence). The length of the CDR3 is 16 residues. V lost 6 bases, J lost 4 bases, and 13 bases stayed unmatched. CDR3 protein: CSATTGGTWGTGELFF. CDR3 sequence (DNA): TGCAGTGCCACCACAGGGGGGACCTGGGGCACCGGGGAGCTGTTTTTT.